The T cell receptor beta chain under discussion was sequenced for a study of cytotoxic CD8 clonotypes in ibrutinib-treated CLL. As for the study in general: Patients: 11 relapsed/refractory, roughly 14 treatment-naive, roughly 17 IGHV unmutated. The taking of response samples occurred after a median roughly twelve months of treatment, with a range of 6 to 36.

A note on this clone: As yet, its antigen is unknown.

Data came from immunoSEQ multiplex PCR; TCRdb stores just in-frame clones and leaves some out. Of just over 200,000 clones in the sample, just under 80% were seen once. Genomic DNA in an amount of about 2 micrograms was extracted from cryopreserved PBMCs and used for the preparation of TCR beta libraries. Findings of the study overall: Clonality increased at ibrutinib response, then returned toward baseline at progression.

The CDR3 totals 16 residues. Deletions cut 0 bases from V and 8 bases from J, with 17 bases between. Germline CDR1 and CDR2: SGHAT and FQNNGV. Sequencing was performed on PBMCs, taken after 12 months of ibrutinib treatment. The sequence came from a human donor with chronic lymphocytic leukemia. The chain combines TRBV11-2 with TRBJ2-1, with D possibly TRBD1 on 6 matching bases. CDR3 nucleotides: TGTGCCAGCAGCTTAGAAATGGGTCAGGGGCCCGATGAGCAGTTCTTC. Translated, it gives CASSLEMGQGPDEQFF.